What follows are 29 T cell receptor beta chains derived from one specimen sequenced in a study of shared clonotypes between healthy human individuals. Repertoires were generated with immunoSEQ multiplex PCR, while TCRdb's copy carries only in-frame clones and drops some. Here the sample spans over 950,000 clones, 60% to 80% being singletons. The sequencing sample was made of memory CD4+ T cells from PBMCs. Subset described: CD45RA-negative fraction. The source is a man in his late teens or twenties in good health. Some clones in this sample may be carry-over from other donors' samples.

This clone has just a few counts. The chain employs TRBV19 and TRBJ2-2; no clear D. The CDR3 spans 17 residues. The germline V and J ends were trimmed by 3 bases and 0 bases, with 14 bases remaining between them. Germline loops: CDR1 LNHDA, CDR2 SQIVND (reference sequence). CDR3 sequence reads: CASSIISAFANTGELFF. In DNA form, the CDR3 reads TGTGCCAGTAGTATCATAAGCGCGTTCGCGAACACCGGGGAGCTGTTTTTT.

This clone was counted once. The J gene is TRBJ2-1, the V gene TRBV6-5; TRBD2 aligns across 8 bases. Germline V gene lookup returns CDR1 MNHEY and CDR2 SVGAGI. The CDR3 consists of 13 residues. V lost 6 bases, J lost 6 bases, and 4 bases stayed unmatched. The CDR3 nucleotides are TGTGCCAGCAGACGAGCGGGAGTCAATGAGCAGTTCTTC. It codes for CASRRAGVNEQFF.

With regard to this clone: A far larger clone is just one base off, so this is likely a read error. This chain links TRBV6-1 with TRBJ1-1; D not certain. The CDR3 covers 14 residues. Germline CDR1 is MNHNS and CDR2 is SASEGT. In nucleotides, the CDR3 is TGTGTCAGCAGTGTGAAGGGAGCGGGAACTGAAGCTTTCTTT. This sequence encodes CVSSVKGAGTEAFF.

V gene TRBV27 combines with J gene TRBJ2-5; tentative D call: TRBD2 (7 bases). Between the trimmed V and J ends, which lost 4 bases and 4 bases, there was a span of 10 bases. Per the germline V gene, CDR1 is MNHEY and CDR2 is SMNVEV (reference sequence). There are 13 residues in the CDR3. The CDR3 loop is CASSSRGAETQYF. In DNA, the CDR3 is TGTGCCAGCAGTTCACGGGGGGCAGAGACCCAGTACTTC.

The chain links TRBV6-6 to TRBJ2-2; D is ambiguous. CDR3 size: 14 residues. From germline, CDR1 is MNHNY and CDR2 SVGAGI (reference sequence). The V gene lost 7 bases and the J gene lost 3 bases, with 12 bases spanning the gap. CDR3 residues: CASTKPGHTGELFF. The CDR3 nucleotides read TGTGCCAGCACCAAGCCGGGCCACACCGGGGAGCTGTTTTTT.

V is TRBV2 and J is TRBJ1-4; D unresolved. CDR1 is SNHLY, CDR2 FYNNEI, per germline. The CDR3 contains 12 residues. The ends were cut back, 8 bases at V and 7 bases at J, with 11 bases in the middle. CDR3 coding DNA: TGTGCCAGCTCCCCCGGGTCTGAAAAACTGTTTTTT. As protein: CASSPGSEKLFF.

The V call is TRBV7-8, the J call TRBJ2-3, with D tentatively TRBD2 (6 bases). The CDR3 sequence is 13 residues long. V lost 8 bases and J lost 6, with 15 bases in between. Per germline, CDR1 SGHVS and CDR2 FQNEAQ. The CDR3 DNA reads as TGTGCCAGCGCCGGGGAGGCGTGGGATACGCAGTATTTT. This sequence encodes CASAGEAWDTQYF.

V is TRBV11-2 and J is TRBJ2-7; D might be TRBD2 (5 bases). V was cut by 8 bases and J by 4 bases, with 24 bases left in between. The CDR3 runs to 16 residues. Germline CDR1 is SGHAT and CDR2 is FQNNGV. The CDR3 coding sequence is TGTGCCAGCGGGCTGGGGTTGGGAGAGCCTCCATACGAGCAGTACTTC. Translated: CASGLGLGEPPYEQYF.

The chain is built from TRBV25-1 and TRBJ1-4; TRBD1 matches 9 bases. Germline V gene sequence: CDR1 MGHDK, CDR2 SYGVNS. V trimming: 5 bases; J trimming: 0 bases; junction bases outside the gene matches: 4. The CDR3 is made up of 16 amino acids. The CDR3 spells CASSKTGGATNEKLFF. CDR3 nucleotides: TGTGCCAGCAGTAAGACAGGGGGAGCAACTAATGAAAAACTGTTTTTT.

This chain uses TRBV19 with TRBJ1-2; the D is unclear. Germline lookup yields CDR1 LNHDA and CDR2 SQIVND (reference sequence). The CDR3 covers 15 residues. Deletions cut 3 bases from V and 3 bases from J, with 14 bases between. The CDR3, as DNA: TGTGCCAGTAGTATCGGGGAGGGTATTTACTATGGCTACACCTTC. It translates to CASSIGEGIYYGYTF.

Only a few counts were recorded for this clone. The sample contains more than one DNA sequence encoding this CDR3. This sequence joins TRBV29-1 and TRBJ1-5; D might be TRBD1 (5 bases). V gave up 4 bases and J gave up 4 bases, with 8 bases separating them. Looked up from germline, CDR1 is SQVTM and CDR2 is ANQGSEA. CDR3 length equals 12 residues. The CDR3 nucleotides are TGCAGCGTTGGGGACGGGAATCAGCCCCAGCATTTT. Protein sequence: CSVGDGNQPQHF.

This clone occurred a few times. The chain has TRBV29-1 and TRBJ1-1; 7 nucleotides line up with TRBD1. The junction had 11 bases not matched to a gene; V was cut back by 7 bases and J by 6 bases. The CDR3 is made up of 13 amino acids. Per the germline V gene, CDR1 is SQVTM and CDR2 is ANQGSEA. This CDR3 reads CSALGQLRSEAFF. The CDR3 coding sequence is TGCAGCGCCCTGGGACAGCTCAGATCTGAAGCTTTCTTT. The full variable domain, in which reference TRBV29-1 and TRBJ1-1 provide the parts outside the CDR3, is SAVISQKPSRDICQRGTSLTIQCQVDSQVTMMFWYRQQPGQSLTLIATANQGSEATYESGFVIDKFPISRPNLTFSTLTVSNMSPEDSSIYLCSALGQLRSEAFFGQGTRLTVV.

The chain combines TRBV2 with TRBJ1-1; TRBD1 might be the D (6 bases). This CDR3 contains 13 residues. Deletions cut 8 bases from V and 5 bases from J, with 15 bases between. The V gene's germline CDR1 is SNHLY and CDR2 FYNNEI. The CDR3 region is CASQGPPGTEAFF. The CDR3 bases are TGTGCCAGCCAGGGGCCCCCGGGGACTGAAGCTTTCTTT.

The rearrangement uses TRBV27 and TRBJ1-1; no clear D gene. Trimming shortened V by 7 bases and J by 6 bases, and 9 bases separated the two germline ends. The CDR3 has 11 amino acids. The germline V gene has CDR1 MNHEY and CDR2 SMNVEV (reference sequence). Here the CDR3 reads CASKGFSEAFF. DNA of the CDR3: TGTGCCAGCAAGGGCTTTTCTGAAGCTTTCTTT.

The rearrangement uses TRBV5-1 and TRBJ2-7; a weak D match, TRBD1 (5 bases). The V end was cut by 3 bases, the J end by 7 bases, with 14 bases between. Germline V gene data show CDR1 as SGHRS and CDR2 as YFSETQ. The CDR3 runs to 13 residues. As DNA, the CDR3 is TGCGCCAGCAGCTCATCAGGGTTAGTGGAGCAGTACTTC. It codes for CASSSSGLVEQYF.

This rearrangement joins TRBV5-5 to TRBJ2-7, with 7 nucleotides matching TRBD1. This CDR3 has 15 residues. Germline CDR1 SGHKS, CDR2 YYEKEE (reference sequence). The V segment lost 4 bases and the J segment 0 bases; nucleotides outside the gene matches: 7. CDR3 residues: CASSPRDSFSYEQYF. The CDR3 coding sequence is TGTGCCAGCAGCCCAAGGGACAGTTTCTCCTACGAGCAGTACTTC.

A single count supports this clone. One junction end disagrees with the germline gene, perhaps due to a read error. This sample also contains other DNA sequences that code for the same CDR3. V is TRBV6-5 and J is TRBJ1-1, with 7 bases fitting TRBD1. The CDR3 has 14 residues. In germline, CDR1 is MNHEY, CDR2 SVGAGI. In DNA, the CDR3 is TGTGCCAGCAGATCCGGACAGGCGAACACTGAAGCTTTCTTC. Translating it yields CASRSGQANTEAFF.

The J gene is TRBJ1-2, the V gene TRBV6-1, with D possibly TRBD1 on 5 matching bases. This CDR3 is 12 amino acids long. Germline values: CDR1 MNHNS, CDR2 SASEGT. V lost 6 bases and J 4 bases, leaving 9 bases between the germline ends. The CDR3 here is CASRPDSYGYTF. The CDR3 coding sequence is TGTGCCAGCAGACCCGACAGCTATGGCTACACCTTC.

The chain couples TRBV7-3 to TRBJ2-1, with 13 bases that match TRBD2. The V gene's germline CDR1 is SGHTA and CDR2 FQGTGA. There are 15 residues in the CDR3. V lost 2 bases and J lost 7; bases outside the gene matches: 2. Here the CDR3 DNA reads TGTGCCAGCAGCTTAGTGACTAGCGGGAGGAATGAGCAGTTCTTC. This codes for CASSLVTSGRNEQFF.

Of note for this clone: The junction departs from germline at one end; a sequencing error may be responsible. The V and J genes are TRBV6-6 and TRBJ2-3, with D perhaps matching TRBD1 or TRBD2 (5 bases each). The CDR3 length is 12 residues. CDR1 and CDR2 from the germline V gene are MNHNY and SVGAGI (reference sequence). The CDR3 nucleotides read TGTGCCAGCAGCGCCACGGGACGGCTAGGGAATTTT. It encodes CASSATGRLGNF.

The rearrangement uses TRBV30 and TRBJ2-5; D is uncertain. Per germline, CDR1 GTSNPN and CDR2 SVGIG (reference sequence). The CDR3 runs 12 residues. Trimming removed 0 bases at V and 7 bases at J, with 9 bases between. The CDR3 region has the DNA TGTGCCTGGAGTGTTACCCTGGGGACCCAGTACTTC. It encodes CAWSVTLGTQYF.

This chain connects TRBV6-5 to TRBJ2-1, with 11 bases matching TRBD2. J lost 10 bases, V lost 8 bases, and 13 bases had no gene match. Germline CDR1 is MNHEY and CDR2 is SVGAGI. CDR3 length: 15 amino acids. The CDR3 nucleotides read TGTGCCAGCTACCGAGGGGGGACTAGCGGTCGGGAGCAGTTCTTC. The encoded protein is CASYRGGTSGREQFF.

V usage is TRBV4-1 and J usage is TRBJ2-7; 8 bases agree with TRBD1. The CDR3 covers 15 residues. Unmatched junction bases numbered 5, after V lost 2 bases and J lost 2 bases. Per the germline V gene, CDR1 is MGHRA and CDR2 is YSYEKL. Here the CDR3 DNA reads TGCGCCAGCAGCCAATCCAGGACAGGGACCTACGAGCAGTACTTC. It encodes CASSQSRTGTYEQYF.

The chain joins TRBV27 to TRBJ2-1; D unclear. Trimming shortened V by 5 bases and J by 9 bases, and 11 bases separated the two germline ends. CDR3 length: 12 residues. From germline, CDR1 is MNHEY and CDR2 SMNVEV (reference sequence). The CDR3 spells CASSPRAAEQFF. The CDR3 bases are TGTGCCAGCAGTCCTCGGGCGGCTGAGCAGTTCTTC.

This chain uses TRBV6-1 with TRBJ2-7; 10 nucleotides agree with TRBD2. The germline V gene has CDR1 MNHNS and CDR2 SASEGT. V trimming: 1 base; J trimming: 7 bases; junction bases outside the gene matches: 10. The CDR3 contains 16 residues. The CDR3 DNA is TGTGCCAGCAGTGAAGACAGCGGGAGGGCCCGGGAAGAGCAGTACTTC. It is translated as CASSEDSGRAREEQYF.

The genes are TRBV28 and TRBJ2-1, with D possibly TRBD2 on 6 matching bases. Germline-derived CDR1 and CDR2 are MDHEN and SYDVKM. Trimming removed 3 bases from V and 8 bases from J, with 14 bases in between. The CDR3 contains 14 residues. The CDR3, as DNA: TGTGCCAGCAGTTTCGGCGGGACCAGGGATGAGCAGTTCTTC. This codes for CASSFGGTRDEQFF.

The CDR3 bases are TGTGCCACCAGCAGAGGGCCCGGGGTGTATGAGGGCTACACCTTC. Encoded protein: CATSRGPGVYEGYTF. V and J are TRBV15 and TRBJ1-2; D is unresolved. Per germline, CDR1 LNHNV and CDR2 YYDKDF (reference sequence). V was trimmed by 1 base and J by 8 bases, leaving 17 bases between them. The CDR3 covers 15 residues.

The CDR3, as DNA: TGTGCCAGCACTCGGCATGGTCTAAAAGAGACCCAGTACTTC. Translated: CASTRHGLKETQYF. The genes are TRBV6-5 and TRBJ2-5; D unclear. In germline, CDR1 is MNHEY, CDR2 SVGAGI. This CDR3 has 14 amino acids. V was shortened by 7 bases and J by 3 bases, with 15 bases between the two germline ends.

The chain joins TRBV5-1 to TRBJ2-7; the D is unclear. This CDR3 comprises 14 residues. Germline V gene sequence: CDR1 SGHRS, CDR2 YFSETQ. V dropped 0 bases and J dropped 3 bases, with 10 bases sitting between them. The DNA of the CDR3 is TGCGCCAGCAGCTTGGCCCCCGGTGGCTACGAGCAGTACTTC. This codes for CASSLAPGGYEQYF.